The rows below give T cell receptor beta chains drawn from one sample of a study of blood T cell repertoires in COVID-19. Measured with immunoSEQ multiplex PCR; TCRdb has only the in-frame clones, and not every one. The table lists under 70,000 clones, roughly 80% of them singletons. The material sequenced was peripheral blood. The receptors come from a woman older than 75 with acute or convalescent COVID-19. The CDR3 runs from the conserved cysteine through the conserved F or W. D genes are given only for firm matches. A row's size may be missing; if present it is once, few, many or a size class.

d_gene	v_gene	abundance	j_gene	CDR3aa	CDR3nt
NA	TRBV11-3	NA	TRBJ1-1	CASRLQGFVGRGTEAFF	TGTGCCAGCAGATTACAGGGATTTGTGGGTCGTGGCACTGAAGCTTTCTTT
NA	TRBV12-3/TRBV12-4	NA	TRBJ1-1	CASSFTGKNEAFF	TGTGCCAGCAGTTTCACAGGGAAAAATGAAGCTTTCTTT
TRBD1	TRBV10-3	few	TRBJ2-7	CAISDRGYEQYF	TGTGCCATCAGCGACAGGGGGTACGAGCAGTACTTC
NA	TRBV30	NA	TRBJ2-7	CAWSSTRDYEQYF	TGTGCCTGGAGTTCAACTCGGGACTACGAGCAGTACTTC
TRBD2	TRBV5-1	NA	TRBJ2-3	CASSSGTSAALFTDTQYF	TGCGCCAGCAGCTCCGGGACTAGCGCAGCCTTATTCACAGATACGCAGTATTTT
TRBD1	TRBV7-6	NA	TRBJ2-1	CASSQLDRGFYNEQFF	TGTGCCAGCAGCCAACTGGACAGGGGGTTTTACAATGAGCAGTTCTTC
NA	TRBV29-1	few	TRBJ1-1	CSAAGGNTEAFF	TGCAGCGCGGCGGGAGGGAACACTGAAGCTTTCTTT
NA	TRBV18	NA	TRBJ1-2	CASSPGQGSYGYTF	TGTGCCAGCTCACCGGGGCAGGGTAGTTATGGCTACACCTTC
NA	TRBV18	NA	TRBJ1-1	CASSPGTRQEAFF	TGTGCCAGCTCACCAGGGACTAGACAGGAAGCTTTCTTT
TRBD1	TRBV2	NA	TRBJ1-2	CASSAGQGAYYGYTF	TGTGCCAGCAGTGCGGGACAGGGTGCCTACTATGGCTACACCTTC
NA	TRBV5-1	NA	TRBJ2-1	CASSLVQGSYNEQFF	TGCGCCAGCAGCTTGGTTCAGGGCTCCTACAATGAGCAGTTCTTC
NA	TRBV27	NA	TRBJ1-2	CASSLSTTMAYGYTF	TGTGCCAGCAGTTTATCTACTACCATGGCCTATGGCTACACCTTC
NA	TRBV18	NA	TRBJ2-7	CASSPGAGSYEQYF	TGTGCCAGCTCACCAGGGGCTGGCTCCTACGAGCAGTACTTC
NA	TRBV5-1	NA	TRBJ1-1	CASSLVPRNMNTEAFF	TGCGCCAGCAGCTTGGTCCCTCGCAACATGAACACTGAAGCTTTCTTT
TRBD2	TRBV4-1	NA	TRBJ2-1	CASSQDQGLAGTYNEQFF	TGCGCCAGCAGCCAAGATCAGGGACTAGCGGGGACCTACAATGAGCAGTTCTTC
TRBD2	TRBV18	NA	TRBJ2-3	CASSPGLPADTQYF	TGTGCCAGCTCACCGGGACTACCCGCAGATACGCAGTATTTT
TRBD1	TRBV5-6	NA	TRBJ1-2	CASSSSHRQGAGLYGYTF	TGTGCCAGCAGCTCAAGCCACCGACAGGGGGCTGGTCTCTATGGCTACACCTTC
NA	TRBV19	NA	TRBJ1-3	CASRFGLEAGNTIYF	TGTGCCAGTAGATTTGGACTCGAAGCTGGAAACACCATATATTTT
TRBD1	TRBV2	NA	TRBJ1-2	CASTRDRGREGYTF	TGTGCCAGCACCAGGGACAGGGGGCGCGAAGGCTACACCTTC
TRBD2	TRBV5-4	NA	TRBJ2-1	CASSTGLAGAYNEQFF	TGTGCCAGCAGCACGGGACTAGCGGGCGCCTACAATGAGCAGTTCTTC
NA	TRBV7-9	NA	TRBJ1-1	CASSLDPLPNTEAFF	TGTGCCAGCAGCTTAGACCCCCTACCGAACACTGAAGCTTTCTTT
TRBD1	TRBV9	NA	TRBJ2-3	CASRGQGHTDTQYF	TGTGCCAGCAGAGGACAGGGCCACACAGATACGCAGTATTTT
NA	TRBV19	few	TRBJ1-5	CASIQQGGASQPQHF	TGTGCCAGTATCCAGCAAGGGGGAGCGAGTCAGCCCCAGCATTTT
TRBD1	TRBV2	NA	TRBJ2-7	CASAPGGTGGYEQYF	TGTGCCAGCGCGCCGGGCGGGACAGGAGGGTACGAGCAGTACTTC
TRBD2	TRBV25-1	NA	TRBJ2-3	CASSEYQRTSGTDTQYF	TGTGCCAGCAGTGAATATCAGAGGACTAGTGGCACAGATACGCAGTATTTT
NA	TRBV5-1	NA	TRBJ1-4	CASSLQANEKLFF	TGCGCCAGCAGCTTACAGGCGAATGAAAAACTGTTTTTT
NA	TRBV5-8	NA	TRBJ1-4	CASSFPGTGGEKLFF	TGTGCCAGCAGCTTTCCCGGGACGGGGGGGGAAAAACTGTTTTTT
NA	TRBV5-5	NA	TRBJ1-3	CASRVETGNTIYF	TGTGCCAGCAGGGTGGAGACCGGAAACACCATATATTTT
NA	TRBV3-1/TRBV3-2	few	TRBJ1-1	CASSQKGSEAFF	TGTGCCAGCAGCCAAAAGGGGTCAGAAGCTTTCTTT
NA	TRBV12-5	NA	TRBJ1-5	CASGPGQSNQPQHF	TGTGCTAGTGGACCAGGGCAAAGCAATCAGCCCCAGCATTTT
NA	TRBV7-9	NA	TRBJ1-2	CASSFGTPYGYTF	TGTGCCAGCAGCTTCGGGACACCTTATGGCTACACCTTC
NA	TRBV4-1	few	TRBJ1-5	CASSQDAGPQPQHF	TGCGCCAGCAGCCAAGATGCAGGGCCTCAGCCCCAGCATTTT
TRBD1	TRBV29-1	NA	TRBJ2-7	CSVGRDRVIDWQGGQYF	TGCAGCGTGGGCCGGGACAGGGTGATAGACTGGCAAGGGGGGCAGTACTTC
TRBD1	TRBV7-2	NA	TRBJ2-7	CASSLYGTGAYEQYF	TGTGCCAGCAGCTTGTATGGGACAGGGGCTTACGAGCAGTACTTC
TRBD1	TRBV12-3/TRBV12-4	NA	TRBJ2-7	CASSEAGGEYF	TGTGCCAGCAGCGAAGCAGGGGGCGAGTACTTC
TRBD2	TRBV27	NA	TRBJ2-1	CASSLVASGGFNEQFF	TGTGCCAGCAGTTTAGTCGCTAGCGGGGGCTTCAATGAGCAGTTCTTC
NA	TRBV7-8	NA	TRBJ1-5	CASSGSRDQPQHF	TGTGCCAGCTCCGGGTCCAGGGATCAGCCCCAGCATTTT
NA	TRBV7-6	NA	TRBJ2-6	CAVLTGANVLTF	TGTGCCGTCCTTACTGGGGCCAACGTCCTGACTTTC
NA	TRBV19	NA	TRBJ2-5	CASSIRIGGGAGETQYF	TGTGCCAGTAGTATAAGAATTGGAGGGGGGGCCGGGGAGACCCAGTACTTC
NA	TRBV10-3	few	TRBJ1-4	CAISGGIPGVATNEKLFF	TGTGCCATCAGTGGCGGGATCCCGGGGGTAGCAACTAATGAAAAACTGTTTTTT
NA	TRBV21-1	few	TRBJ2-7	CASSKRQLAGGRRSYEQYF	TGTGCCAGCAGCAAACGACAGCTAGCGGGGGGCCGGCGATCCTACGAGCAGTACTTC
TRBD1	TRBV5-5	NA	TRBJ2-5	CASSLSGTGPETQYF	TGTGCCAGCAGCTTATCCGGGACAGGGCCAGAGACCCAGTACTTC